The 31 T cell receptor beta chains below were found in one sample sequenced in a study of a mutant IDH1 vaccine in newly diagnosed glioma. Sample time point: week 35, safety follow-up. Vaccinated patients received 300 ug of mutant IDH1 20-mer peptide per dose, with topical imiquimod. The table came from immunoSEQ multiplex PCR; TCRdb's copy has only in-frame clones and leaves some out. Among about 27,000 clones listed, around 76% were seen once. No antigens are known for them. The sequenced sample was PBMCs, obtained from a glioma patient whose treatment included an IDH1 peptide vaccine. Receptors were obtained from a man aged 50-60 years with glioma.

This chain joins TRBV4-3 and TRBJ1-6, with 7 positions matching TRBD1. This CDR3 spans 14 amino acids. The ends lost 5 bases at V and 9 bases at J; junction bases unmatched: 7. Germline CDR1 is LGHNA and CDR2 is YSLEER. The chain's CDR3 is CASSDTQGSSPLHF. The CDR3, as DNA: TGCGCCAGCAGCGACACACAGGGGTCTTCACCCCTCCACTTT.

This clone has just a few counts. This chain links TRBV6-5 with TRBJ2-7; 7 nucleotides match TRBD1. The CDR3 is made up of 11 amino acids. Trimming removed 4 bases from V and 10 bases from J; junction bases left unmatched: 4. Germline assignment: CDR1 MNHEY and CDR2 SVGAGI. CDR3 coding DNA: TGTGCCAGCAGTTCCAGACAGGGACAGTACTTC. Its protein is CASSSRQGQYF.

The CDR3 region is CASSPGSRETQYF. Written as DNA, the CDR3 is TGTGCCAGCAGCCCGGGGAGTAGGGAGACCCAGTACTTC. V and J are TRBV7-9 and TRBJ2-5, with a weak D call TRBD2 (5 bases). Germline values: CDR1 SEHNR, CDR2 FQNEAQ (reference sequence). The CDR3 contains 13 residues. V was clipped by 5 bases and J by 5 bases, with 12 bases between them.

The V call is TRBV11-2, the J call TRBJ1-1; 7 nucleotides align to TRBD1. The CDR3 is made up of 14 amino acids. CDR1 and CDR2 from the germline V gene are SGHAT and FQNNGV. Unmatched junction bases numbered 5, after V lost 3 bases and J lost 4 bases. CDR3: CASSFVDRATEAFF. CDR3 sequence (DNA): TGTGCCAGCAGCTTCGTCGACAGGGCCACTGAAGCTTTCTTT.

The chain uses TRBV15 and TRBJ1-4; no clear D. This CDR3 region has 13 residues. Deletions cut 0 bases from V and 6 bases from J, with 5 bases between. The germline V gene encodes CDR1 LNHNV and CDR2 YYDKDF (reference sequence). CDR3 sequence: CATSRDVDEKLFF. CDR3 in DNA: TGTGCCACCAGCAGAGACGTGGATGAAAAACTGTTTTTT. Full variable domain (rest looked up from reference TRBV15 and TRBJ1-4): DAMVIQNPRYQVTQFGKPVTLSCSQTLNHNVMYWYQQKSSQAPKLLFHYYDKDFNNEADTPDNFQSRRPNTSFCFLDIRSPGLGDTAMYLCATSRDVDEKLFFGSGTQLSVL.

The V call is TRBV7-8, the J call TRBJ2-1; D gene unclear. V gave up 5 bases and J gave up 0 bases, with 14 bases separating them. Germline V gene sequence: CDR1 SGHVS, CDR2 FQNEAQ. This CDR3 spans 16 amino acids. In nucleotides, the CDR3 is TGTGCCAGCAGCGTCGTCTCTTCCCGCTCCTACAATGAGCAGTTCTTC. Amino acid sequence: CASSVVSSRSYNEQFF.

The chain joins TRBV5-1 to TRBJ2-1, with D perhaps matching TRBD2 (6 bases). This CDR3 is built from 13 residues. V lost 4 bases to trimming and J lost 4 bases, with 9 bases between them. Looked up from germline, CDR1 is SGHRS and CDR2 is YFSETQ. The CDR3 nucleotides are TGCGCCAGCAGCCGGGGACTTTACAATGAGCAGTTCTTC. Translated: CASSRGLYNEQFF. Complete variable domain (other parts from reference TRBV5-1 and TRBJ2-1): KAGVTQTPRYLIKTRGQQVTLSCSPISGHRSVSWYQQTPGQGLQFLFEYFSETQRNKGNFPGRFSGRQFSNSRSEMNVSTLELGDSALYLCASSRGLYNEQFFGPGTRLTVL.

This clone has only a few counts. The chain is built from TRBV20-1 and TRBJ1-5; D unclear. The CDR3 spans 11 residues. Trimming pared 5 bases from V and 11 bases from J, leaving 13 bases between. In germline, CDR1 is DFQATT, CDR2 SNEGSKA (reference sequence). The CDR3 sequence is CSAPSTWAQHF. Here the CDR3 DNA reads TGCAGTGCTCCTTCTACTTGGGCCCAGCATTTT.

The genes are TRBV7-2 and TRBJ1-1; D is undetermined. V lost 5 bases to trimming and J lost 10 bases, with 14 bases between them. Germline loops: CDR1 SGHTA, CDR2 FQGNSA. There are 12 residues in the CDR3. CDR3 region: CASSEGLRAAFF. The DNA of the CDR3 is TGTGCCAGCAGCGAAGGGTTACGAGCAGCTTTCTTT. The full variable domain, rest sourced from reference TRBV7-2 and TRBJ1-1, is GAGVSQSPSNKVTEKGKDVELRCDPISGHTALYWYRQSLGQGLEFLIYFQGNSAPDKSGLPSDRFSAERTGGSVSTLTIQRTQQEDSAVYLCASSEGLRAAFFGQGTRLTVV.

The CDR3 reads CASSEYAEQFF. CDR3 nucleotide sequence: TGTGCCAGCAGTGAATACGCTGAGCAGTTCTTC. The gene calls are TRBV2 and TRBJ2-1, with no clear D. The CDR3 covers 11 residues. CDR1 is SNHLY and CDR2 is FYNNEI in the germline V gene. Trimming stripped 2 bases from V and 9 bases from J, with 5 bases between.

The V gene is TRBV11-3, the J gene TRBJ2-7; 7 bases line up with TRBD2. CDR1 SGHNT and CDR2 YENEEA come from the germline V gene. This CDR3 has 15 residues. The ends lost 3 bases at V and 6 bases at J; junction bases unmatched: 11. The CDR3 DNA reads as TGTGCCAGCAGCTTCTTCCCGGGGGGACGTCGCGAGCAGTACTTC. Translated, it gives CASSFFPGGRREQYF.

This rearrangement joins TRBV4-1 to TRBJ1-2, with no clear D. Trimming took 0 bases from V and 4 from J, leaving 6 bases between them. Germline CDR1 is MGHRA and CDR2 is YSYEKL. The CDR3 consists of 13 residues. The CDR3 bases are TGCGCCAGCAGCCAAGATTCGGGCTATGGCTACACCTTC. This sequence encodes CASSQDSGYGYTF.

This chain joins TRBV30 and TRBJ2-2, with D perhaps TRBD2 (6 bases). V lost 3 bases, J lost 6 bases, and 14 bases lay in between. Germline CDR1 and CDR2: GTSNPN and SVGIG (reference sequence). This CDR3 is 14 amino acids long. DNA for the CDR3: TGTGCCTGGAGGACGCGGGGAAGGGCCGGGGAGCTGTTTTTT. It specifies CAWRTRGRAGELFF.

Only one count was recorded for this clone. The V gene is TRBV14, the J gene TRBJ1-2; 7 bases agree with TRBD1. Unmatched junction bases numbered 10, after V lost 4 bases and J lost 11 bases. CDR1 SGHDN and CDR2 FVKESK come from the germline V gene. This CDR3 has 13 residues. The CDR3 DNA sequence: TGTGCCAGCAGCCGAGCGACAGGGAAAAATTACACCTTC. Protein sequence: CASSRATGKNYTF.

The chain employs TRBV27 and TRBJ2-6, with D maybe TRBD1 (6 bases). CDR1 and CDR2 (germline): MNHEY, SMNVEV (reference sequence). With 7 bases removed from V and 3 bases from J, the gap between germline ends came to 25 bases. The CDR3 consists of 19 residues. This CDR3 reads CASTPRRTSGVYGANVLTF. The CDR3 DNA reads TGTGCCAGCACCCCCCGCCGAACCTCAGGGGTCTATGGGGCCAACGTCCTGACTTTC.

The count of this clone is one. This chain joins TRBV19 and TRBJ1-4, with D unclear. CDR1 is LNHDA and CDR2 is SQIVND in the germline V gene (reference sequence). V was pared by 10 bases and J by 4 bases, with 13 bases between. The CDR3 is made up of 13 amino acids. The DNA for the CDR3 is TGTGCCATATCCCGGGCGATTAATGAAAAACTGTTTTTT. The encoded protein is CAISRAINEKLFF. Filled out from reference TRBV19 and TRBJ1-4, the complete variable domain reads DGGITQSPKYLFRKEGQNVTLSCEQNLNHDAMYWYRQDPGQGLRLIYYSQIVNDFQKGDIAEGYSVSREKKESFPLTVTSAQKNPTAFYLCAISRAINEKLFFGSGTQLSVL.

The chain is built from TRBV10-3 and TRBJ1-1; D gene unclear. This CDR3 contains 13 residues. CDR1 is ENHRY, CDR2 SYGVKD, per germline. The V and J ends lost 2 bases and 7 bases respectively, with 11 bases between them. The CDR3 loop reads CAISEAALGEAFF. CDR3 in DNA: TGTGCCATCAGTGAGGCAGCCCTCGGTGAAGCTTTCTTT.

V gene TRBV5-8 combines with J gene TRBJ2-5, with D possibly TRBD2 on 6 matching bases. The CDR3 length is 15 residues. The germline V and J ends were trimmed by 4 bases and 5 bases, with 18 bases remaining between them. CDR1 and CDR2 from the germline V gene are SGHTS and YDEGEE. The CDR3 here is CASSPAGRPGETQYF. The CDR3 bases are TGTGCCAGCAGCCCGGCGGGACGGCCCGGGGAGACCCAGTACTTC.

This clone came up once. The chain uses TRBV28 and TRBJ2-7; 7 positions match TRBD1. V trimming: 6 bases; J trimming: 6 bases; junction bases outside the gene matches: 8. In germline, CDR1 is MDHEN, CDR2 SYDVKM. The CDR3 is 13 residues long. CDR3 nucleotides: TGTGCCAGCAGGGGACCCGGGACAGCCGAGCAGTACTTC. Translation: CASRGPGTAEQYF.

V usage is TRBV7-8 and J usage is TRBJ2-7; 8 bases align to TRBD2. Germline CDR1 reads SGHVS; CDR2 reads FQNEAQ. CDR3 length: 13 amino acids. The ends lost 4 bases at V and 5 bases at J; junction bases unmatched: 4. The CDR3 sequence: CASSWGLVNEQYF. The CDR3 DNA follows: TGTGCCAGCAGCTGGGGACTAGTCAACGAGCAGTACTTC.

The rearrangement links TRBV19 to TRBJ1-1; unclear D gene. V lost 3 bases and J 0 bases, leaving 5 bases between the germline ends. The germline V gene has CDR1 LNHDA and CDR2 SQIVND (reference sequence). The CDR3 is 13 amino acids. The CDR3 DNA reads TGTGCCAGTAGTATCGGGATGAACACTGAAGCTTTCTTT. Protein: CASSIGMNTEAFF. The entire variable domain, with the rest obtained from reference TRBV19 and TRBJ1-1, is as follows: DGGITQSPKYLFRKEGQNVTLSCEQNLNHDAMYWYRQDPGQGLRLIYYSQIVNDFQKGDIAEGYSVSREKKESFPLTVTSAQKNPTAFYLCASSIGMNTEAFFGQGTRLTVV.

The CDR3 sequence is CASSRDIGNSNYGYTF. The CDR3 DNA follows: TGCGCCAGCAGCCGGGACATCGGAAATTCTAACTATGGCTACACCTTC. This sequence joins TRBV5-1 and TRBJ1-2, with a weak D call TRBD1 (6 bases). V shed 4 bases and J shed 0 bases, with 16 bases lying between them. This CDR3 region has 16 residues. The germline V gene has CDR1 SGHRS and CDR2 YFSETQ. Variable domain in full (rest from reference TRBV5-1 and TRBJ1-2): KAGVTQTPRYLIKTRGQQVTLSCSPISGHRSVSWYQQTPGQGLQFLFEYFSETQRNKGNFPGRFSGRQFSNSRSEMNVSTLELGDSALYLCASSRDIGNSNYGYTFGSGTRLTVV.

The chain is built from TRBV7-9 and TRBJ1-2; D is ambiguous. The CDR3 has 14 residues. In germline, CDR1 is SEHNR, CDR2 FQNEAQ (reference sequence). The ends were cut back, 6 bases at V and 9 bases at J, with 20 bases in the middle. CDR3 DNA sequence: TGTGCCAGCAGTCCCGACTCCCGCCTTGTGAGCTACACCTTC. Translation: CASSPDSRLVSYTF.

This clone has a handful of counts. The genes are TRBV6-4 and TRBJ2-7; tentatively, D is TRBD1 or TRBD2 (6 bases each). Trimming pared 7 bases from V and 11 bases from J, leaving 27 bases between. This CDR3 comprises 15 residues. Looked up from germline, CDR1 is MRHNA and CDR2 is SNTAGT. The CDR3 loop reads CASTRNRGVRRVEYF. The CDR3 coding sequence is TGTGCCAGCACCCGAAATAGGGGGGTTAGGCGGGTAGAGTACTTC.

V is TRBV2 and J is TRBJ2-5; D is tentatively TRBD1 or TRBD2 (6 bases each). This CDR3 is built from 16 residues. Per the germline V gene, CDR1 is SNHLY and CDR2 is FYNNEI. V was trimmed by 2 bases and J by 2 bases, leaving 15 bases between them. In DNA, the CDR3 is TGTGCCAGCAGTGAAAGGCAGGGGAGGTCTCAAGAGACCCAGTACTTC. It yields the protein CASSERQGRSQETQYF.

This clone was counted a few times. V is TRBV6-5 and J is TRBJ1-2; TRBD1 agrees at 8 bases. The CDR3 covers 12 residues. Trimming took 7 bases from V and 6 from J; bases not matched to a gene: 4. Germline CDR1 and CDR2: MNHEY and SVGAGI. The CDR3 DNA sequence: TGTGCCAGCACCAGGGGGCTGGATGGCTACACCTTC. Its protein product is CASTRGLDGYTF.

This clone qualifies as medium-sized. The chain couples TRBV6-4 to TRBJ2-3, with D perhaps matching TRBD2 (6 bases). This CDR3 has 14 residues. The V end was cut by 2 bases, the J end by 0 bases, with 6 bases between. Germline V CDR1 and CDR2: MRHNA, SNTAGT. The CDR3 sequence is CASSDGTSTDTQYF. CDR3 DNA sequence: TGTGCCAGCAGTGACGGGACTAGCACAGATACGCAGTATTTT.

This sequence joins TRBV4-2 and TRBJ1-4; D may be TRBD1 (5 bases). Germline loops: CDR1 LGHNA, CDR2 YNFKEQ. The CDR3 consists of 17 residues. Trimming removed 0 bases at V and 5 bases at J, with 16 bases between. Here the CDR3 DNA reads TGTGCCAGCAGCCAAGATCGATCCGGGACGGAAAATGAAAAACTGTTTTTT. Translation gives CASSQDRSGTENEKLFF.

This chain joins TRBV29-1 and TRBJ2-3; 10 bases fit TRBD2. V dropped 6 bases and J dropped 6; count of bases not matched to a gene: 6. Germline V lookup: CDR1 SQVTM, CDR2 ANQGSEA. The CDR3 spans 13 residues. DNA of the CDR3: TGCAGCGTAAAGCGGGGGGGGGTGGATACGCAGTATTTT. Protein product: CSVKRGGVDTQYF.

A single count supports this clone. The rearrangement links TRBV10-3 to TRBJ2-7, with D possibly called TRBD1 or TRBD2 (5 bases each). Germline CDR1 reads ENHRY; CDR2 reads SYGVKD. There are 14 residues in the CDR3. The germline V and J ends were trimmed by 6 bases and 9 bases, with 21 bases remaining between them. CDR3 sequence reads: CAIRAGTGESVQYF. The DNA of the CDR3 is TGTGCCATCAGGGCCGGGACGGGCGAATCTGTGCAGTACTTC.

The CDR3 is CASSHSVEGDEQFF. CDR3 sequence (DNA): TGTGCCAGCAGCCATTCGGTGGAGGGGGATGAGCAGTTCTTC. The rearrangement uses TRBV7-9 and TRBJ2-1, with D tentatively TRBD1 or TRBD2 (6 bases each). The ends were cut back, 5 bases at V and 8 bases at J, with 16 bases in the middle. Germline CDR1 SEHNR, CDR2 FQNEAQ (reference sequence). The CDR3 is 14 residues long.